The clone carrying this T cell receptor (beta chain) has only one observation. Synthetic TCR analog templates were added to each PCR reaction. Profiled with immunoSEQ multiplex PCR; TCRdb holds only in-frame clones, not every one. The data hold roughly 100,000 clones, with approximately 85% observed a single time. These data come from a study of PD-L1 blockade in urothelial cancer. Study overall: Blood analysis took place 3 weeks (second dose) and 6 weeks after treatment start. Among blood samples, the median T cell count was some 140,000.

Germline V gives CDR1 SGHRS, CDR2 YFSETQ. The CDR3 runs to 15 residues. With 4 bases removed from V and 2 bases from J, the gap between germline ends came to 15 bases. J is TRBJ1-1 and V is TRBV5-1; a possible D gene is TRBD1 (5 bases). The receptor's source is a man in his forties or fifties with urothelial cancer. The sequencing used PBMCs, collected around atezolizumab (anti-PD-L1) treatment. CDR3 nucleotide sequence: TGCGCCAGCAGCCGGGACGGGGGTATTAACACTGAAGCTTTCTTT. As protein: CASSRDGGINTEAFF.